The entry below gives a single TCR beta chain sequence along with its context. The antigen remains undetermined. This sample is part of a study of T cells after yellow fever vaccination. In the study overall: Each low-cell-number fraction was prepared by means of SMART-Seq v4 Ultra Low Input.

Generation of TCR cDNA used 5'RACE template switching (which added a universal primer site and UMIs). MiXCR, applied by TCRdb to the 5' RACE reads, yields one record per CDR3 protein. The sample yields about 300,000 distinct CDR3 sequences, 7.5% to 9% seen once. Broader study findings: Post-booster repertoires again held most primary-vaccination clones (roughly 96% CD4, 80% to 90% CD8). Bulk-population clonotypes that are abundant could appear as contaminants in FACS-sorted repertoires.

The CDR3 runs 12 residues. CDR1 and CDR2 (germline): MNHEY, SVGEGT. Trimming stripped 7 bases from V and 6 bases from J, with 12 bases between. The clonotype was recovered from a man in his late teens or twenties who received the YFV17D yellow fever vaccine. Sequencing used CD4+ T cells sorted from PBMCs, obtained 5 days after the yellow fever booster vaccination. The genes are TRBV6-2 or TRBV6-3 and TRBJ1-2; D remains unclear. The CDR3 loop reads CASTKARNGYTF. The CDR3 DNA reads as TGTGCCAGCACCAAGGCCAGAAATGGCTACACCTTC.